This TCR beta chain was recorded in a study of T-cell memory formation after mild COVID-19 (dated by TCRdb to 2020 to 2023). General notes on the study: TCR sequence clusters from the two donors were largely donor specific. Longitudinal TCRalpha and TCRbeta repertoire sequencing tracked T-cell clones expanding and contracting after mild COVID-19 in a couple of donors. The cohort comprised two young, previously healthy adult volunteers, one female and one male.

The reads were generated on an Illumina NovaSeq 6000. Using 5'RACE with constant-segment primers, TCRalpha and TCRbeta cDNA libraries were constructed, with sample barcodes and unique molecular identifiers added in the process. RNA was extracted from every sample with Trizol reagent. Libraries were amplified in two PCR steps, with a second sample barcode and Illumina TruSeq adapters added in the second step. Sequencing of libraries was performed on an Illumina NovaSeq with 2 x 150 bp paired-end reads. Per the source publication's procedure: With migec v1.2.7, reads were demultiplexed and then collapsed into UMI-guided consensus sequences. Using mixcr v2.1.11, UMI consensuses were aligned to TRA and TRB V and J templates and then assembled into clonotypes. Clonotypes were classified as expanded or contracted when called significant by both edgeR and NoisET, with noise models trained on biological replicates. edgeR calls used a false discovery rate-adjusted p below 0.01 and a log2 fold-change threshold of 1. As an exploratory analysis of dynamics, max-normalized trajectories of the 1000 most abundant clonotypes were examined with PCA combined with hierarchical clustering. Separately sequenced CD4+ and CD8+ repertoires were used to assign a CD4 or CD8 phenotype to each responding clone. Through fastp at Q25 and MiXCR, TCRdb rebuilt clones from the public reads, retaining in-frame beta chains. Here each entry gathers all rows of one CDR3 protein and keeps the most common genes and DNA. V and J calls and clone size were set by TCRdb, not the authors. Here the sample has approximately 400,000 distinct CDR3 sequences; about a sixth occur a single time. 20% to 25% of the sample is taken by the ten largest.

Ficoll-Paque density gradient centrifugation was the method used to isolate PBMCs. On this clonotype: Its antigen has not been determined. One end of the junction does not line up with germline, which may come from a read error.

The paper's findings and limits, for the study overall: Clones contracting from day 15 to 85 had balanced CD4/CD8 phenotypes, while a second wave expanding from day 15 to 37 was biased towards CD4+. The study covered only a couple of mild cases, and larger cohorts including severe cases with pre-infection samples were considered necessary. SARS-CoV-2 specificity of the second-wave clones peaking on day 37 was not confirmed. Some responding clones were found in pre-infection memory, which suggests that pre-existing cross-reactive memory T cells took part in the SARS-CoV-2 response. Contracting CD4+ clones were located mainly in the CM and EM memory subsets, whereas CD8+ clones were found to be enriched in EMRA.

Counted from cysteine to phenylalanine, this CDR3 has 11 amino acids. Just CDR3 DNA is preserved here, 33 bases in frame from base 1. CDR1 and CDR2 were assigned from the germline V gene (reference sequence) as SEHNR and FQNEAQ. Sequenced sample: PBMCs or a T cell subset sorted from them (not recorded which). The TCR was taken from a young man who had mild COVID-19 (a few samples of this study predate the infection). The sample titles of this study are shuffled in the database, so cell type and time point are left out; the donor was told from shared clones. Recombination linked TRBV7-9 to TRBJ1-2; TRBD1 is possibly the D segment (5 matching bases). CDR3 reads: CASSLGGTSAF. The nucleotide sequence reads as follows: TGTGCCAGCAGCCTTGGCGGGACCAGCGCCTTC.